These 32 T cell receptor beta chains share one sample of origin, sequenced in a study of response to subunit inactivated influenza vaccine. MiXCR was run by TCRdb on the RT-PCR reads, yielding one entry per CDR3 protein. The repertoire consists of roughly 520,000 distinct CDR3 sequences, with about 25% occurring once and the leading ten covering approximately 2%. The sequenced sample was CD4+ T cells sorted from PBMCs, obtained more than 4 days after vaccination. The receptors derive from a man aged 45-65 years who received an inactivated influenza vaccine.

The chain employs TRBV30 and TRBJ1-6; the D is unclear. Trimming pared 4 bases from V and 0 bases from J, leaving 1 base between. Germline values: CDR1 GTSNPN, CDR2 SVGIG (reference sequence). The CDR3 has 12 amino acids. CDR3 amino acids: CAWTSYNSPLHF. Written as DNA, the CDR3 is TGTGCCTGGACCTCCTATAATTCACCCCTCCACTTT. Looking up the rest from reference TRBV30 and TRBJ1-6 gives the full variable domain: SQTIHQWPATLVQPVGSPLSLECTVEGTSNPNLYWYRQAAGRGLQLLFYSVGIGQISSEVPQNLSASRPQDRQFILSSKKLLLSDSGFYLCAWTSYNSPLHFGNGTRLTVT.

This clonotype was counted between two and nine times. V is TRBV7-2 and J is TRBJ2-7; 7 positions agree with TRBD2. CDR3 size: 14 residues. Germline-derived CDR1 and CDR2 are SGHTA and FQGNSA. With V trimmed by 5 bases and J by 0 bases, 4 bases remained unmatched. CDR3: CASSTQRGSYEQYF. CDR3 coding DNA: TGTGCCAGCAGCACCCAGCGGGGCTCCTACGAGCAGTACTTC.

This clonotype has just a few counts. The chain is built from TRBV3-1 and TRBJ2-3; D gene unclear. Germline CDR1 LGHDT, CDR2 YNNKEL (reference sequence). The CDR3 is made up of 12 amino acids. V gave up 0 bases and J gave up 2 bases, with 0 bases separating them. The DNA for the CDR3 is TGTGCCAGCAGCCAAGACACAGATACGCAGTATTTT. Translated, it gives CASSQDTDTQYF.

The CDR3 nucleotides read TGTGCCAGCAGCGTAGATGGCTACAATGAGCAGTTCTTC. Translating it yields CASSVDGYNEQFF. This sequence joins TRBV7-3 and TRBJ2-1, with D unresolved. The germline gives CDR1 SGHTA, CDR2 FQGTGA. The CDR3 contains 13 residues. Trimming cost V 5 bases and J 3 bases, with 8 bases left between them.

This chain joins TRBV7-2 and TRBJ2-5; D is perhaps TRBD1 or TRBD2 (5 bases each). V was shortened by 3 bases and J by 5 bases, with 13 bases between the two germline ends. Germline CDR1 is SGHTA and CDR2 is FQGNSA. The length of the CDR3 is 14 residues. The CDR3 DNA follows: TGTGCCAGCAGCTTGAGGGGCCTGGGGGAGACCCAGTACTTC. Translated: CASSLRGLGETQYF. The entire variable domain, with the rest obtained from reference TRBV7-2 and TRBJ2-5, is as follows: GAGVSQSPSNKVTEKGKDVELRCDPISGHTALYWYRQSLGQGLEFLIYFQGNSAPDKSGLPSDRFSAERTGGSVSTLTIQRTQQEDSAVYLCASSLRGLGETQYFGPGTRLLVL.

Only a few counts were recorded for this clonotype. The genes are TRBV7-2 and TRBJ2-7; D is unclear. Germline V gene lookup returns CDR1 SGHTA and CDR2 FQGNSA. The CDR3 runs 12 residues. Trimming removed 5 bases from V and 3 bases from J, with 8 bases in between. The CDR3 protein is CASSLDNYEQYF. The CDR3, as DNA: TGTGCCAGCAGCCTTGACAACTACGAGCAGTACTTC.

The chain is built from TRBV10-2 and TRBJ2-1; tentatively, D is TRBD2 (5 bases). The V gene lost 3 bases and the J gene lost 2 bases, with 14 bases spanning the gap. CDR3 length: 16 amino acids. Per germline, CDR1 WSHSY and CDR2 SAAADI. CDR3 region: CASSDGRVGPYNEQFF. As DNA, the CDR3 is TGCGCCAGCAGTGATGGGCGGGTTGGTCCCTACAATGAGCAGTTCTTC.

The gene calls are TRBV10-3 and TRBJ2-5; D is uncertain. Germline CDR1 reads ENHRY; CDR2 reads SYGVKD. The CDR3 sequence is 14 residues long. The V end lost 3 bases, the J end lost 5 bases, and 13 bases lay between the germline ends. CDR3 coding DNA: TGTGCCATCAGTGACGTCCTAGTGTCGGAGACCCAGTACTTC. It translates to CAISDVLVSETQYF.

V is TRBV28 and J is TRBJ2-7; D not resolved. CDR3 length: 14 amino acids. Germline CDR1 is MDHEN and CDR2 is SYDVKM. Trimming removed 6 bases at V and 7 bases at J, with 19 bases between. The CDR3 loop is CASSQPSGLGEQYF. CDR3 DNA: TGTGCCAGCAGCCAGCCCTCTGGTCTGGGTGAGCAGTACTTC.

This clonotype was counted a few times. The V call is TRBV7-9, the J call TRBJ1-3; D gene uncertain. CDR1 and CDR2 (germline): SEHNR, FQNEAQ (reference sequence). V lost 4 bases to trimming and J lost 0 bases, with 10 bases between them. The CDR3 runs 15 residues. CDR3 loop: CASSSGGDSGNTIYF. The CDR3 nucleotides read TGTGCCAGCAGCTCAGGTGGCGACTCTGGAAACACCATATATTTT. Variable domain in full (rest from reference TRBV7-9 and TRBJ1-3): DTGVSQNPRHKITKRGQNVTFRCDPISEHNRLYWYRQTLGQGPEFLTYFQNEAQLEKSRLLSDRFSAERPKGSFSTLEIQRTEQGDSAMYLCASSSGGDSGNTIYFGEGSWLTVV.

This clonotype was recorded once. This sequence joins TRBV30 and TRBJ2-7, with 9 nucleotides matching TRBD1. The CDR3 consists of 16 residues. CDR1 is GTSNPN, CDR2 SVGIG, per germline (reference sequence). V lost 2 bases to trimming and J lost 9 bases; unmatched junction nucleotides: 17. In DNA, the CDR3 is TGTGCCTGGAGTTCGCCCGGGACAGGGAGGAGACACAGGCAGTACTTC. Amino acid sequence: CAWSSPGTGRRHRQYF.

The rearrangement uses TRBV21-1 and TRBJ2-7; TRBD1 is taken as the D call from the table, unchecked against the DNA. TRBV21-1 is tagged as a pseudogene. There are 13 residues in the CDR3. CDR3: CASSRRQGREQYF. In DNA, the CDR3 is TGTGCCAGCAGCAGACGACAGGGGCGCGAGCAGTACTTC.

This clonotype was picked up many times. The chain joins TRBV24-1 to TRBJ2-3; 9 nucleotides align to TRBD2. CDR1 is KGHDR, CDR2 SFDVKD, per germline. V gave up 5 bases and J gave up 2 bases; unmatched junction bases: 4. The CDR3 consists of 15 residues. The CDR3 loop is CATSVSGGNTDTQYF. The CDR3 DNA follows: TGTGCCACCAGTGTTAGCGGGGGCAACACAGATACGCAGTATTTT.

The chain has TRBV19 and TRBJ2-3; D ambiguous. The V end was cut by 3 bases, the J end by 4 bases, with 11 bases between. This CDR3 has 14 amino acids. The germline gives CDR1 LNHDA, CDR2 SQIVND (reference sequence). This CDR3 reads CASSIYGSADTQYF. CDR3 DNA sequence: TGTGCCAGTAGTATTTATGGGTCGGCAGATACGCAGTATTTT.

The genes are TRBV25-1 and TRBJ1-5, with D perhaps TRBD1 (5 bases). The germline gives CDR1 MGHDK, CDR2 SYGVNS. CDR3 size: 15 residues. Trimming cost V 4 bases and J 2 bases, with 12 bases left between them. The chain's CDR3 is CASSAQGAGNQPQHF. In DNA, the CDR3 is TGTGCCAGCAGTGCCCAAGGGGCCGGCAATCAGCCCCAGCATTTT.

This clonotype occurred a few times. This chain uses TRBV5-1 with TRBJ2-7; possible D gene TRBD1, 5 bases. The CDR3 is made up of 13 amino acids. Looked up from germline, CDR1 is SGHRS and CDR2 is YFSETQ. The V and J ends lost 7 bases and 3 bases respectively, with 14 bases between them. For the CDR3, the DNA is TGCGCCAGCGGGGCCGGAAGCTTCTACGAGCAGTACTTC. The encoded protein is CASGAGSFYEQYF.

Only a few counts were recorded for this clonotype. This CDR3 is CASSQDPGSGELFF. The CDR3 nucleotides are TGTGCCAGCAGCCAAGATCCTGGGTCCGGGGAGCTGTTTTTT. The rearrangement joins TRBV3-1 to TRBJ2-2; D gene ambiguous. With 0 bases removed from V and 6 bases from J, the gap between germline ends came to 8 bases. This CDR3 is built from 14 residues. CDR1 is LGHDT and CDR2 is YNNKEL in the germline V gene (reference sequence).

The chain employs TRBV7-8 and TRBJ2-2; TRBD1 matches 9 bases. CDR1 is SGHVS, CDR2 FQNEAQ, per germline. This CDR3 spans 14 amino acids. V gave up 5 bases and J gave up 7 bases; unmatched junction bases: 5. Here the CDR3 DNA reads TGTGCCAGCAGCCATCGACAGGGGGTCGGGGAGCTGTTTTTT. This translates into CASSHRQGVGELFF.

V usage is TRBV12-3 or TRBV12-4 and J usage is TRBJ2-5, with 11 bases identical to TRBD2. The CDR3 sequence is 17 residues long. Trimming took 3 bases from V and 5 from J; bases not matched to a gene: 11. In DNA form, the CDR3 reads TGTGCCAGCAGTTTCAAGGGTAGCGGGGGGGCCCGGGAGACCCAGTACTTC. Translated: CASSFKGSGGARETQYF.

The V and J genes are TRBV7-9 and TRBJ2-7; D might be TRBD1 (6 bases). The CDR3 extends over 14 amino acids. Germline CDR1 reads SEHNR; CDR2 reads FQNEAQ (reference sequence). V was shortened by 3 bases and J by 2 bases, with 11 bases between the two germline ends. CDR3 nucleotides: TGTGCCAGCAGCTTGGGGACACCCCCCTACGAGCAGTACTTC. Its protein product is CASSLGTPPYEQYF. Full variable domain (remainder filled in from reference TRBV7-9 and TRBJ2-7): DTGVSQNPRHKITKRGQNVTFRCDPISEHNRLYWYRQTLGQGPEFLTYFQNEAQLEKSRLLSDRFSAERPKGSFSTLEIQRTEQGDSAMYLCASSLGTPPYEQYFGPGTRLTVT.

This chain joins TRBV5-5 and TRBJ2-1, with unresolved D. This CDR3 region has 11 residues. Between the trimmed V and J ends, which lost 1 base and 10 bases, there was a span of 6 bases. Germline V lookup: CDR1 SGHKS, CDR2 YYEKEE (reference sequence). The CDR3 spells CASSLQAEQFF. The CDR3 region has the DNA TGTGCCAGCAGCTTGCAGGCCGAGCAGTTCTTC.

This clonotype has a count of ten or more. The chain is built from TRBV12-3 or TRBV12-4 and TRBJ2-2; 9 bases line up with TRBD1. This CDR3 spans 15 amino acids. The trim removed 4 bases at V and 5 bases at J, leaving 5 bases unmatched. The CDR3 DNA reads TGTGCCAGCAGTTACGGGACAGGGCTAACCGGGGAGCTGTTTTTT. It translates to CASSYGTGLTGELFF.

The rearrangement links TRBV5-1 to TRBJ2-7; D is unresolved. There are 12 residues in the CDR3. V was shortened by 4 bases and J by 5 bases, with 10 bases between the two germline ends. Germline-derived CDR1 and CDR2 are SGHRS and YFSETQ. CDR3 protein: CASSNTLNEQYF. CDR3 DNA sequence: TGCGCCAGCAGCAACACCCTAAACGAGCAGTACTTC. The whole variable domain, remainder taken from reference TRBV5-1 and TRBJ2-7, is KAGVTQTPRYLIKTRGQQVTLSCSPISGHRSVSWYQQTPGQGLQFLFEYFSETQRNKGNFPGRFSGRQFSNSRSEMNVSTLELGDSALYLCASSNTLNEQYFGPGTRLTVT.

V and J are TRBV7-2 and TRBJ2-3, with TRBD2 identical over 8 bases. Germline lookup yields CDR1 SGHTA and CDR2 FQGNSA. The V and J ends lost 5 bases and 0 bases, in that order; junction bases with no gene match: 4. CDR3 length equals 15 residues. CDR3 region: CASSAAGGSTDTQYF. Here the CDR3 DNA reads TGTGCCAGCAGCGCCGCGGGGGGAAGCACAGATACGCAGTATTTT.

The CDR3 DNA reads TGTGCCAGCAGCGTTAGTGACGGACCCTACGAGCAGTACTTC. Protein: CASSVSDGPYEQYF. This chain joins TRBV7-8 and TRBJ2-7; D remains unclear. The length of the CDR3 is 14 residues. V lost 5 bases and J lost 2, with 13 bases in between. The germline CDR1 and CDR2 sequences are SGHVS and FQNEAQ. Filled out from reference TRBV7-8 and TRBJ2-7, the complete variable domain reads GAGVSQSPRYKVAKRGQDVALRCDPISGHVSLFWYQQALGQGPEFLTYFQNEAQLDKSGLPSDRFFAERPEGSVSTLKIQRTQQEDSAVYLCASSVSDGPYEQYFGPGTRLTVT.

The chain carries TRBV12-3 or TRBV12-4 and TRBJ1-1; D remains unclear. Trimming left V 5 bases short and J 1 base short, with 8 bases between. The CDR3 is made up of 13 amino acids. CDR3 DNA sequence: TGTGCCAGCAGTGGAATTCGGAACACTGAAGCTTTCTTT. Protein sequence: CASSGIRNTEAFF.

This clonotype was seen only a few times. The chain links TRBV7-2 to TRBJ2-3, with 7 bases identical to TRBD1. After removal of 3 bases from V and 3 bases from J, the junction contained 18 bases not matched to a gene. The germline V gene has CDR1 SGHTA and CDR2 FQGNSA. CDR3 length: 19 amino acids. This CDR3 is CASSFASLGWGRGTDTQYF. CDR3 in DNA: TGTGCCAGCAGCTTCGCCTCCCTTGGATGGGGCAGGGGGACAGATACGCAGTATTTT.

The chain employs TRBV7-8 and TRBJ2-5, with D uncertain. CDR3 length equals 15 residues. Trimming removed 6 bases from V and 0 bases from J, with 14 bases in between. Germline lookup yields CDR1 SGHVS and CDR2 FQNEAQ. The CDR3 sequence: CASRQQGSYQETQYF. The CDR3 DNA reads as TGTGCCAGCAGACAGCAAGGATCGTACCAAGAGACCCAGTACTTC.

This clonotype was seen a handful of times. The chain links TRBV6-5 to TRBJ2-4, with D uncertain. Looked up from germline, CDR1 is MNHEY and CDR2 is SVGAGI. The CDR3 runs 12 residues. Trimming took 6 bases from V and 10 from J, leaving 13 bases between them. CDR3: CASRSQSQIQYF. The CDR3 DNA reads TGTGCCAGCAGGTCCCAGAGCCAGATTCAGTACTTC.

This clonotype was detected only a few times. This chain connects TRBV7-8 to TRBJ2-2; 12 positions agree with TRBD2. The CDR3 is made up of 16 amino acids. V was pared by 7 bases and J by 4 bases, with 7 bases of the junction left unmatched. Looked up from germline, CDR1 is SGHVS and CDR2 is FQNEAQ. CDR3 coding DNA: TGTGCCAGCATCCCTCGGGGACTAGCGGGCACCGGGGAGCTGTTTTTT. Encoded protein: CASIPRGLAGTGELFF.

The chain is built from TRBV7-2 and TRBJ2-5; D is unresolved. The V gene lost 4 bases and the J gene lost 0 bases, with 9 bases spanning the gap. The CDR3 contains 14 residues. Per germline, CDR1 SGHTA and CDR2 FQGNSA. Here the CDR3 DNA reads TGTGCCAGCAGCTCTAGGGCAGACCAAGAGACCCAGTACTTC. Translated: CASSSRADQETQYF.

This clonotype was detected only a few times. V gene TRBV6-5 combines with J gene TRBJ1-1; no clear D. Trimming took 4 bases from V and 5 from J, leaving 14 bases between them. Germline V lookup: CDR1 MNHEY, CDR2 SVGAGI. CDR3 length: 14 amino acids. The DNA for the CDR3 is TGTGCCAGCAGTTTCGGGGAGGGTCGGACTGAAGCTTTCTTT. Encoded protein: CASSFGEGRTEAFF.